This TCR beta chain derives from a study of T cell repertoires in cytomegalovirus infection. As for the study in general: HLA-B-restricted CMV epitopes that are well studied, plus recently identified HLA-C-restricted ones, were used by the study. CMV infection and matching HLA type were both indicated by public TCR beta signatures.

Using its own MiXCR run on the reads, TCRdb lists one record per CDR3 protein. The table includes 350,000 to 400,000 distinct CDR3 sequences, 34% detected once. CDR1 SGHVS and CDR2 FQNEAQ come from the germline V gene. The CDR3 is 15 amino acids. V lost 2 bases to trimming and J lost 9 bases; unmatched junction nucleotides: 7. The study's findings and limits: HLA-C-restricted CMV clonotypes gave the most frequent clonotype in two of eight donors. CMV carriers having the relevant HLA were flagged by cumulative public TCR beta family frequency.

This clonotype is medium-sized within its sample. Its antigen is currently unknown. V usage is TRBV7-8 and J usage is TRBJ1-6; TRBD1 matches at 7 bases. The sample in question was cultured PBMCs, obtained from culture after CMV antigen stimulation. The source of this sequence is a human donor in good health (CMV status not recorded). Some clones in this sample may be carry-over from other donors' samples. The DNA for the CDR3 is TGTGCCAGCAGCTTACGACAGGGTTGGGGTTCACCCCTCCACTTT. Translated: CASSLRQGWGSPLHF. Combining the CDR3 with reference TRBV7-8 and TRBJ1-6 gives the whole variable domain GAGVSQSPRYKVAKRGQDVALRCDPISGHVSLFWYQQALGQGPEFLTYFQNEAQLDKSGLPSDRFFAERPEGSVSTLKIQRTQQEDSAVYLCASSLRQGWGSPLHFGNGTRLTVT.